Shown below are 5 T cell receptor beta chains from a single sample sequenced in a study of CD8 T cells in ankylosing spondylitis. TCRdb analysed the 5' RACE reads with MiXCR anew, one entry per CDR3 protein. The sample yields about 240,000 distinct CDR3 sequences, about 10% seen once. Sequenced: blood, either unsorted or a sorted T cell fraction (not recorded which). The receptors were gathered from a male donor with ankylosing spondylitis or in good health (not recorded which).

There are many counts of this clonotype. The chain carries TRBV25-1 and TRBJ1-2; 12 nucleotides agree with TRBD1. Germline V gene sequence: CDR1 MGHDK, CDR2 SYGVNS. The length of the CDR3 is 15 residues. J gave up 7 bases and V 3 bases, and 6 bases lay outside the gene matches. CDR3 sequence reads: CASSDPRDRGLGYTF. CDR3 in DNA: TGTGCCAGCAGTGACCCCCGGGACAGGGGGCTTGGCTACACCTTC.

This clonotype has only a few counts. The J gene is TRBJ2-7, the V gene TRBV4-1, with unresolved D. This CDR3 has 15 residues. V dropped 4 bases and J dropped 2 bases, with 15 bases sitting between them. Germline V gene sequence: CDR1 MGHRA, CDR2 YSYEKL. CDR3 sequence (DNA): TGCGCCAGCAGCCCAGACCCGACAAGCACCTACGAGCAGTACTTC. Amino acid sequence: CASSPDPTSTYEQYF.

Concerning this clonotype: A much larger clone differs by one base, so this may be a read error. V gene TRBV6-5 combines with J gene TRBJ2-1; D not certain. From germline, CDR1 is MNHEY and CDR2 SVGAGI. The CDR3 contains 12 residues. V was shortened by 5 bases and J by 7 bases, with 9 bases between the two germline ends. CDR3 amino acids: CASSPNPNEQFF. CDR3 bases: TGTGCCAGCAGTCCCAATCCGAATGAGCAGTTCTTC.

This clonotype occurred a few times. The CDR3 DNA follows: TGTGCCAGCAGCCCAACGGAGCTTAATCAGCCCCAGCATTTT. This translates into CASSPTELNQPQHF. The V call is TRBV6-1, the J call TRBJ1-5; no definite D call. This CDR3 has 14 residues. The germline gives CDR1 MNHNS, CDR2 SASEGT. Trimming removed 6 bases at V and 4 bases at J, with 13 bases between.

This clonotype has at least ten counts. CDR3 nucleotide sequence: TGTGCCAGCTCACAAGGACAGGCCGACGAGGAGACCCAGTACTTC. Amino acids: CASSQGQADEETQYF. This sequence joins TRBV18 and TRBJ2-5, with 7 nucleotides matching TRBD1. The CDR3 has 15 residues. Germline CDR1 and CDR2: KGHSH and LQKENI. The V gene end was trimmed by 4 bases and the J gene end by 5 bases; junction bases not matched to a gene: 10. Full variable domain (rest looked up from reference TRBV18 and TRBJ2-5): NAGVMQNPRHLVRRRGQEARLRCSPMKGHSHVYWYRQLPEEGLKFMVYLQKENIIDESGMPKERFSAEFPKEGPSILRIQQVVRGDSAAYFCASSQGQADEETQYFGPGTRLLVL.